This TCR beta chain was recorded in a study of T-cell reconstitution after alpha-beta-depleted transplantation in children. Notes on the study in general: Several hundred rapidly expanded clones from non-depleted graft cells reportedly supplied alpha-beta T cells about two months post-transplant. Counts and diversity of T cells one year after transplant came mostly from newly produced T cells.

Note on this clonotype: What it binds is not known.

Unique molecular identifiers were incorporated when the TCRbeta library was constructed. One entry per CDR3 protein results from TCRdb running MiXCR on the PCR reads. The sample has 300,000 to 350,000 distinct CDR3 sequences, approximately 23% seen once. The V gene's germline CDR1 is MGHRA and CDR2 YSYEKL. The CDR3 length is 16 residues. J was trimmed by 2 bases and V by 2 bases; bases with no gene match: 2. This specimen was PBMCs, mostly from graft donor cells, taken 180 days after TCRalphabeta/CD19-depleted stem cell transplant. The V call is TRBV4-1, the J call TRBJ2-5; 13 bases fit TRBD2. This TCR derives from a male patient aged 5 to 17 who had a stem cell transplant for acute lymphoblastic leukemia, so the T cells may come from the graft donor. The CDR3 DNA follows: TGCGCCAGCAGCCAACGGACTAGCGGGAGACAAGAGACCCAGTACTTC. Residues: CASSQRTSGRQETQYF.